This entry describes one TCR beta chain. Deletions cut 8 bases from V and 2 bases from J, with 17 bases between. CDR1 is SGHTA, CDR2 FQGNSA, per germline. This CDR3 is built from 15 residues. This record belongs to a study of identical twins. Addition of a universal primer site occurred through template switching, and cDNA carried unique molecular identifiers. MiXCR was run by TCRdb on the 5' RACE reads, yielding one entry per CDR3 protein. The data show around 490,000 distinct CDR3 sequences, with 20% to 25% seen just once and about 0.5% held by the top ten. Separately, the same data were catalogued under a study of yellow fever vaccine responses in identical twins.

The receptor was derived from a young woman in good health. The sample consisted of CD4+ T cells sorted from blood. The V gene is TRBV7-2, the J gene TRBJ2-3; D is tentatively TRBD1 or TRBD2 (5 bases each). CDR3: CASPIRGAYTDTQYF. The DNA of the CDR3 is TGTGCCAGCCCCATTCGAGGGGCCTACACAGATACGCAGTATTTT.